This TCR beta chain was sequenced during a study of T-cell reconstitution after alpha-beta-depleted transplantation in children listed by TCRdb under 2016. At the level of the whole study: Using TCR repertoire profiling, the study quantitatively followed how T-cell immune reconstitution unfolded in children after TCRalphabeta/CD19-depleted allogeneic hematopoietic cell transplantation.

This clonotype showed up many times. This clone's antigen is unknown. No much larger clone is present one base from it, and per-base qualities are unavailable. CDR1 MDHEN and CDR2 SYDVKM were looked up in the germline V gene. Inclusive of the bounding cysteine and phenylalanine, the CDR3 is 16 residues long. Only the CDR3 part of the read is kept: 48 bases, read in frame from the first base. V loses 7 bases, J loses 7 bases, and the germline ends lie 25 bases apart. The library was made by PCR. The sequencing machine was an Illumina HiSeq 2500. Molecular barcoding was employed in the preparation of TCR libraries, with unique molecular identifiers being used to normalize TCRbeta repertoire quantification. TCRdb applied fastp at Q25 and MiXCR to the public reads, then kept only in-frame beta chains. Every CDR3 protein is listed once, alongside the most common genes and DNA of its rows. Counted in this sample were about 610,000 distinct CDR3 sequences; roughly a tenth of them appeared once. The top ten hold about 4% of the sample.

Material: PBMCs from the stem cell graft donor, obtained from the stem cell graft. The chain couples TRBV28 to TRBJ2-5, and possibly TRBD1, on 5 matching bases. This TCR came from a human donor who donated a stem cell graft to a child with acute myeloid leukemia. The CDR3 has the sequence CASTPSGSLGALTQYF. The DNA sequence reads TGTGCCAGCACCCCGAGTGGAAGTTTAGGGGCATTGACCCAGTACTTC.